Presented here are 6 T cell receptor beta chains from one specimen sequenced in a study of T cells expressing NK-cell markers. TCRdb reprocessed the 5' RACE reads; each CDR3 protein has one entry and no DNA is given. The sample includes fewer than 400,000 distinct CDR3 sequences. The sample was blood T cells: a sorted CD56 or NKG2C T cell subset, CD4+ or CD8+ T cells, or bulk PBMC T cells (not recorded which). Receptors were obtained from a man aged 18-69 years in good health.

V is TRBV6-4 and J is TRBJ2-2; checking the TCRdb D call of TRBD2 is not possible without DNA. Germline lookup yields CDR1 MRHNA and CDR2 SNTAGT. The length of the CDR3 is 15 residues. The CDR3 reads CASSSRGGATGELFF.

This CDR3 is CASKAQGGIEEKLFF. The V and J genes are TRBV5-1 and TRBJ1-4; there is no DNA to check the TCRdb D call of TRBD1. The CDR3 runs 15 residues. Germline loops: CDR1 SGHRS, CDR2 YFSETQ. Full variable domain (remainder filled in from reference TRBV5-1 and TRBJ1-4): KAGVTQTPRYLIKTRGQQVTLSCSPISGHRSVSWYQQTPGQGLQFLFEYFSETQRNKGNFPGRFSGRQFSNSRSEMNVSTLELGDSALYLCASKAQGGIEEKLFFGSGTQLSVL.

The chain is built from TRBV24-1 and TRBJ2-3; TCRdb's D gene call, TRBD1, goes unchecked for lack of DNA. The CDR3 is 14 amino acids. Germline CDR1 and CDR2: KGHDR and SFDVKD. CDR3: CATSGAGGLDTQYF.

This rearrangement joins TRBV3-1 to TRBJ2-5; the D gene TCRdb calls, TRBD2, cannot be checked with no DNA. The V gene's germline CDR1 is LGHDT and CDR2 YNNKEL (reference sequence). There are 14 residues in the CDR3. This chain's CDR3 is CASRKRGAQETQYF.

The CDR3 is CASSLRTSLGEQFF. This chain links TRBV5-1 with TRBJ2-1; TCRdb designates TRBD2, a call that cannot be tested without DNA. The CDR3 covers 14 residues. The germline V gene encodes CDR1 SGHRS and CDR2 YFSETQ.

CDR3 residues: CASRGNTDTQYF. This chain uses TRBV6-5 with TRBJ2-3. Germline-derived CDR1 and CDR2 are MNHEY and SVGAGI. CDR3 length equals 12 residues.